These T cell receptor beta chains were read from a single sample in a study of cytomegalovirus exposure and HLA in healthy donors. TCRdb keeps only in-frame clones here, not all; method: immunoSEQ multiplex PCR. The top ten clones hold roughly 2% of a sample with 120,000 or so clones, about nine tenths of them seen once. Sequences were obtained from PBMCs. These receptors originate from a woman in her late teens or twenties in good health and CMV-seronegative. The CDR3 runs from the conserved cysteine through the conserved F or W. The D gene is left open where the match is weak. The size of a clone is reported for some rows only, either as once, few or many, or as a class for expanded clones.

CASTRDRVTDTQYF | TGTGCCAGTACGCGGGACAGGGTAACAGATACGCAGTATTTT | TRBD1 | TRBJ2-3 | once | TRBV6-1
CASSLARYTQYF | TGTGCCAGCAGCTTAGCGCGGTACACGCAGTATTTT | . | TRBJ2-3 | . | TRBV7-2
CASSGDRGAEKLFF | TGTGCCAGCAGTGGGGACAGGGGGGCGGAAAAACTGTTTTTT | TRBD1 | TRBJ1-4 | . | TRBV2
CASSFQGGTDTQYF | TGTGCCAGCAGTTTTCAAGGGGGCACAGATACGCAGTATTTT | . | TRBJ2-3 | . | TRBV27
CSATTKAFF | TGCAGCGCAACTACCAAAGCTTTCTTT | . | TRBJ1-1 | once | TRBV20-1
CASSETVNTGELFF | TGCGCCAGCAGTGAGACGGTTAACACCGGGGAGCTGTTTTTT | . | TRBJ2-2 | . | TRBV10-1
CASSLGGLSGLSEQYF | TGTGCCAGCAGCTTAGGAGGGCTTAGTGGGCTCTCCGAGCAGTACTTC | . | TRBJ2-7 | . | TRBV11-3
CASSIVRERNEQFF | TGTGCCAGTAGTATAGTGCGGGAGAGGAATGAGCAGTTCTTC | TRBD2 | TRBJ2-1 | . | TRBV19
CASSEIGGNEQYF | TGTGCCAGCAGTGAAATTGGGGGGAACGAGCAGTACTTC | . | TRBJ2-7 | . | TRBV25-1
CASSTPYSGLYNEQFF | TGTGCCAGTTCCACACCGTACTCGGGGTTGTACAATGAGCAGTTCTTC | . | TRBJ2-1 | . | TRBV19
CASSPPYSGNTIYF | TGTGCCAGCTCACCACCGTATTCTGGAAACACCATATATTTT | . | TRBJ1-3 | . | TRBV18
CASSILATSTDTQYF | TGTGCCAGTAGTATCCTAGCGACTAGCACAGATACGCAGTATTTT | . | TRBJ2-3 | few | TRBV19
CASSLGPSLAGIEQFF | TGTGCCAGCAGCTTGGGTCCGAGTCTAGCGGGCATTGAGCAGTTCTTC | TRBD2 | TRBJ2-1 | . | TRBV5-5
CASSARDREYEQYF | TGTGCCAGCAGTGCGCGAGACAGGGAGTACGAGCAGTACTTC | TRBD1 | TRBJ2-7 | once | TRBV6-1
CASGLVGADTQYF | TGTGCCAGCGGACTAGTGGGGGCAGATACGCAGTATTTT | TRBD2 | TRBJ2-3 | . | TRBV4-2
CASSPGGGEETQYF | TGTGCCAGCAGCCCTGGGGGGGGCGAAGAGACCCAGTACTTC | . | TRBJ2-5 | . | TRBV9
CASSSGQHNYGYTF | TGTGCCAGCAGCTCGGGACAGCACAACTATGGCTACACCTTC | TRBD1 | TRBJ1-2 | . | TRBV7-3
CASSLAGNQETQYF | TGCGCCAGCAGCTTGGCAGGGAACCAAGAGACCCAGTACTTC | . | TRBJ2-5 | . | TRBV5-1
CASSQDNSGQPQHF | TGTGCCAGCAGCCAGGACAATTCGGGTCAGCCCCAGCATTTT | . | TRBJ1-5 | . | TRBV7-9
CASSLTGGRRPQHF | TGTGCCAGTAGTCTGACAGGAGGTAGGCGACCCCAGCATTTT | . | TRBJ1-5 | . | TRBV19
CASSLSTSGQETQYF | TGTGCCAGCAGCTTAAGCACTAGCGGACAAGAGACCCAGTACTTC | TRBD2 | TRBJ2-5 | . | TRBV7-9
CASRRPGSGRAADTQYF | TGCGCCAGCCGCCGACCTGGGAGCGGGAGGGCCGCAGATACGCAGTATTTT | TRBD2 | TRBJ2-3 | . | TRBV5-1
CASNNRHNTGELFF | TGCGCCAGCAATAACAGACATAACACCGGGGAGCTGTTTTTT | . | TRBJ2-2 | . | TRBV10-1
CASTPRLHSNTGELFF | TGTGCCAGTACCCCCCGGTTGCATTCGAACACCGGGGAGCTGTTTTTT | . | TRBJ2-2 | . | TRBV19
CASTDREETQYF | TGTGCCAGCACCGACAGGGAAGAGACCCAGTACTTC | TRBD1 | TRBJ2-5 | . | TRBV25-1
CASSFGQRLTGELFF | TGTGCCAGCAGCTTTGGCCAAAGACTTACCGGGGAGCTGTTTTTT | . | TRBJ2-2 | . | TRBV5-5
CASSLLWARGNTGELFF | TGTGCCAGCAGTTTACTCTGGGCCAGGGGTAACACCGGGGAGCTGTTTTTT | . | TRBJ2-2 | . | TRBV28
CASSYSSARYEQYF | TGTGCCAGCAGTTACTCGAGCGCTCGCTACGAGCAGTACTTC | . | TRBJ2-7 | . | TRBV6-5
CSAEVGAVGEQYF | TGCAGTGCTGAGGTTGGTGCAGTAGGCGAGCAGTACTTC | . | TRBJ2-7 | . | TRBV29-1
CASSSSINEQFF | TGTGCCAGCAGCTCCTCTATTAATGAGCAGTTCTTC | . | TRBJ2-1 | . | TRBV7-6
CASSFGRARGDEQFF | TGTGCCAGCAGCTTCGGGAGGGCCAGGGGAGATGAGCAGTTCTTC | TRBD2 | TRBJ2-1 | . | TRBV11-3
CASSPDLGGEQYF | TGTGCCAGCAGCCCGGATCTGGGGGGCGAGCAGTACTTC | . | TRBJ2-7 | . | TRBV11-3
CASTLQQGDEQYF | TGCGCCAGCACCCTCCAGCAGGGTGACGAGCAGTACTTC | . | TRBJ2-7 | . | TRBV5-1
CASSRGIGNQPQHF | TGTGCCAGCTCAAGGGGGATAGGGAATCAGCCCCAGCATTTT | . | TRBJ1-5 | . | TRBV2
CASSESTGVNEKLFF | TGTGCCAGCAGCGAATCAACAGGGGTTAATGAAAAACTGTTTTTT | TRBD1 | TRBJ1-4 | . | TRBV7-8
CASSLTGNYEQYF | TGTGCCAGCAGCTTAACAGGGAACTACGAGCAGTACTTC | . | TRBJ2-7 | . | TRBV5-6
CAINSGNEQFF | TGTGCCATCAATTCGGGTAATGAGCAGTTCTTC | . | TRBJ2-1 | many | TRBV10-3
CASSLLGLAGIQETQYF | TGTGCCAGCAGCTTGTTGGGACTAGCGGGAATCCAAGAGACCCAGTACTTC | TRBD2 | TRBJ2-5 | . | TRBV5-4
CASSLLGPRWTEAFF | TGTGCCAGCAGCTTATTAGGTCCGAGGTGGACTGAAGCTTTCTTT | . | TRBJ1-1 | . | TRBV11-3
CASRPMVGTGPSNYGYTF | TGTGCCAGCAGACCCATGGTTGGGACAGGGCCTTCAAACTATGGCTACACCTTC | TRBD1 | TRBJ1-2 | . | TRBV2
CASSQAASGMSHEQYF | TGCGCCAGCAGCCAAGCGGCTAGCGGTATGTCCCACGAGCAGTACTTC | TRBD2 | TRBJ2-7 | few | TRBV4-1
CASSPLAGPYNEQFF | TGTGCCAGCAGCCCCCTAGCGGGGCCCTACAATGAGCAGTTCTTC | TRBD2 | TRBJ2-1 | . | TRBV6-6
CASSTGGEGSYNEQFF | TGTGCCAGTTCCACAGGGGGAGAGGGTTCCTACAATGAGCAGTTCTTC | TRBD1 | TRBJ2-1 | . | TRBV19
CASSPGLANTQYF | TGCGCCAGCAGCCCAGGACTAGCGAATACGCAGTATTTT | TRBD2 | TRBJ2-3 | . | TRBV5-1
CSAVGGSYEQYF | TGCAGCGCCGTGGGCGGGAGCTACGAGCAGTACTTC | TRBD2 | TRBJ2-7 | . | TRBV29-1
CASSLARPPALYEQYF | TGTGCCAGCAGCTTAGCGCGGCCTCCGGCTCTCTACGAGCAGTACTTC | . | TRBJ2-7 | few | TRBV7-9
CSVVEQGNAGELFF | TGCAGCGTTGTTGAACAGGGGAACGCCGGGGAGCTGTTTTTT | TRBD1 | TRBJ2-2 | . | TRBV29-1
CASSFRLAVSYEQYF | TGTGCCAGCAGCTTTCGACTAGCGGTTTCCTACGAGCAGTACTTC | TRBD2 | TRBJ2-7 | . | TRBV11-2
CASSLMTGGTNEQYF | TGCGCCAGCAGCTTGATGACAGGGGGAACAAACGAGCAGTACTTC | TRBD1 | TRBJ2-7 | . | TRBV5-1
CASSQPGNRGLTEAFF | TGTGCCAGCTCACAACCCGGGAACAGGGGGCTCACTGAAGCTTTCTTT | TRBD1 | TRBJ1-1 | . | TRBV18
CASSRDWNTGELFF | TGTGCCAGCAGCCGGGACTGGAACACCGGGGAGCTGTTTTTT | . | TRBJ2-2 | . | TRBV14
CASSLPLAGGGGELFF | TGTGCCAGCAGCCTACCTCTAGCGGGAGGGGGCGGGGAGCTGTTTTTT | TRBD2 | TRBJ2-2 | . | TRBV7-8
CASSRGGQPNTEAFF | TGCGCCAGCAGCCGCGGCGGACAGCCCAACACTGAAGCTTTCTTT | . | TRBJ1-1 | . | TRBV4-1
CASSVHERDYGYTF | TGTGCCAGCAGCGTACATGAGAGGGACTATGGCTACACCTTC | . | TRBJ1-2 | . | TRBV9
CASGRSGTSGYNEQFF | TGTGCCAGCGGACGATCCGGGACTAGCGGGTACAATGAGCAGTTCTTC | TRBD2 | TRBJ2-1 | . | TRBV9